Detailed here is one TCR beta chain. What it recognizes is unknown. The same CDR3 arises from other DNA sequences in this sample as well. There are 12 residues in the CDR3. Germline V gives CDR1 SNHLY, CDR2 FYNNEI. V lost 6 bases and J lost 1, with 7 bases in between. This entry is derived from a study of shared clonotypes between healthy human individuals. For the study at large: The donors, two women and a few men, were aged 18 to 49.

Study outcomes and limitations: It was only blood that was sampled, and tissue repertoires likely differ.

Original data processing: As immunoSEQ supplied junction-only sequences (without quality scores), filtering differed. Using immunoSEQ multiplex PCR, the repertoire was profiled, and TCRdb retains in-frame clones only, with some absent. Clone size and V and J calls were adopted from that table, with D and trimming inferred from the DNA. Here the sample spans about half a million clones, 77% being singletons. The chain is built from TRBV2 and TRBJ2-7, with D possibly matching TRBD1 (5 bases). Sequences were obtained from PBMCs. This receptor was obtained from a middle-aged woman in good health. Some clones in this sample may be carry-over from other donors' samples. This CDR3 is CASRQESYEQYF. For the CDR3, the DNA is TGTGCCAGCAGACAGGAATCCTACGAGCAGTACTTC.